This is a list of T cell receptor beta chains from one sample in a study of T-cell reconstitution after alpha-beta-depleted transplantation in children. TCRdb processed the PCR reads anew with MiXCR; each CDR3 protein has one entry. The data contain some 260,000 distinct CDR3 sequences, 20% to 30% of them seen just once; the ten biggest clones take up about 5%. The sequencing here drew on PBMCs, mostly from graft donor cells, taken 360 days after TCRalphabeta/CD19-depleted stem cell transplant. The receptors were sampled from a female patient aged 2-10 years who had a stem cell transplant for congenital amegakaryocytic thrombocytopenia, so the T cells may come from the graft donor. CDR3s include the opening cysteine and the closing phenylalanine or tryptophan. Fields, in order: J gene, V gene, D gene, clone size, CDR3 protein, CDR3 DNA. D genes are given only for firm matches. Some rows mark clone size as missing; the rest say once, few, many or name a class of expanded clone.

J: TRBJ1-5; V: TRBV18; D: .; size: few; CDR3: CASSPTGGGGNQPQHF; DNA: TGTGCCAGCTCACCAACGGGAGGGGGGGGCAATCAGCCCCAGCATTTT
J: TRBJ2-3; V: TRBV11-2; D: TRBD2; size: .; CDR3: CASKLGLAGERNTQYF; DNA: TGTGCCAGCAAGCTAGGACTAGCGGGGGAAAGGAATACGCAGTATTTT
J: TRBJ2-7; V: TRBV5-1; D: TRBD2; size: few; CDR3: CASSLLTSGSYEQYF; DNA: TGCGCCAGCAGCTTATTGACTAGCGGGAGTTACGAGCAGTACTTC
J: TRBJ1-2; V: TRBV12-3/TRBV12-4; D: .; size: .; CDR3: CASSLKAYYGYTF; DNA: TGTGCCAGCAGTTTAAAGGCTTACTATGGCTACACCTTC
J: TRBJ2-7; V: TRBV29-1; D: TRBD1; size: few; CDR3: CSVSGGSYEQYF; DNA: TGCAGCGTCTCAGGGGGTAGCTACGAGCAGTACTTC
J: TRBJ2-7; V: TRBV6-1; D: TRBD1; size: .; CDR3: CASSERDRDYEQYF; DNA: TGTGCCAGCAGTGAAAGGGACAGGGATTACGAGCAGTACTTC
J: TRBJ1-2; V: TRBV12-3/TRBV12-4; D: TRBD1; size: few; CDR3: CASRRTGTHNYGYTF; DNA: TGTGCCAGCAGGCGGACAGGGACTCATAACTATGGCTACACCTTC
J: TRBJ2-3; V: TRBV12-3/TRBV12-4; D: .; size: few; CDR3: CASSFVLPTFSTDTQYF; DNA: TGTGCCAGCAGTTTTGTACTACCGACGTTTAGCACAGATACGCAGTATTTT
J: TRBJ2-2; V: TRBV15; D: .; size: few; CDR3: CATRFPRGARSTGELFF; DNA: TGTGCCACCAGGTTTCCCCGGGGGGCGCGGAGCACCGGGGAGCTGTTTTTT
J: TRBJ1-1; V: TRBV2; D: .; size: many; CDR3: CASPGAGRVITEAFF; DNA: TGTGCCAGCCCTGGGGCGGGCAGGGTAATCACTGAAGCTTTCTTT
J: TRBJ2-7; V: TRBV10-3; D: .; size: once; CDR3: CAIRAGTVKDYEQYF; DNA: TGTGCCATCAGGGCAGGGACGGTAAAGGACTACGAGCAGTACTTC
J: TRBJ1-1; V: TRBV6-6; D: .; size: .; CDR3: CASSYFKPTEAFF; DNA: TGTGCCAGCAGTTACTTCAAACCCACTGAAGCTTTCTTT
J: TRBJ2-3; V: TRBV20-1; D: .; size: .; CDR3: CSARQGRTDTQYF; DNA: TGCAGTGCTAGACAGGGGAGGACAGATACGCAGTATTTT
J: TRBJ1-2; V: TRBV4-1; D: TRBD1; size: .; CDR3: CASSQAQGDGYTF; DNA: TGCGCCAGCAGCCAAGCCCAGGGGGATGGCTACACCTTC
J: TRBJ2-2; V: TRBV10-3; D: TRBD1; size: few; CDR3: CAIRSSGTGDTGELFF; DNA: TGTGCCATCAGAAGTTCCGGGACAGGCGACACCGGGGAGCTGTTTTTT
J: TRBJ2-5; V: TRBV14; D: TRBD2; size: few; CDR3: CASSHDTERELWETQYF; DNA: TGTGCCAGCAGCCATGATACTGAGCGGGAGTTGTGGGAGACCCAGTACTTC
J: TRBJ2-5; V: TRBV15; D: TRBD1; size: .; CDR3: CATTRDRGLETQYF; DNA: TGTGCCACCACTCGGGACAGGGGCCTTGAGACCCAGTACTTC
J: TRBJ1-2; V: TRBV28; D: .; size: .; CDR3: CASSLLTDGYTF; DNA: TGTGCCAGCAGTTTATTGACTGATGGCTACACCTTC
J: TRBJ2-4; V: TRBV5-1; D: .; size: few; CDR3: CASSMVGQKDIQYF; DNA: TGCGCCAGCAGCATGGTTGGACAGAAGGACATTCAGTACTTC
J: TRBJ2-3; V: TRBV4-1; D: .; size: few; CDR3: CASRMNRATDTQYF; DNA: TGCGCCAGCAGGATGAACCGGGCCACAGATACGCAGTATTTT
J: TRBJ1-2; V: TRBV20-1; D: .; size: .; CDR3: CSANPIVEDGGFYGYTF; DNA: TGCAGTGCTAACCCCATAGTTGAGGACGGAGGATTCTATGGCTACACCTTC
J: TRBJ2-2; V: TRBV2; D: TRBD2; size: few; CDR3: CASRILAGAGELFF; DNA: TGTGCCAGCAGGATACTAGCGGGGGCCGGGGAGCTGTTTTTT
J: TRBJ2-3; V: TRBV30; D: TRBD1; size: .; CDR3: CAWRKQGELVGTDTQYF; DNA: TGTGCCTGGAGGAAACAGGGGGAGTTAGTGGGCACAGATACGCAGTATTTT
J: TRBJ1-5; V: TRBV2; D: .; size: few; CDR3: CASSEYPGQRNQPQHF; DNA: TGTGCCAGCAGTGAGTACCCGGGACAACGCAATCAGCCCCAGCATTTT
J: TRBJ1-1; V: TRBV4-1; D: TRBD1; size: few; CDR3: CASRATGSPEAFF; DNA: TGCGCCAGCAGGGCGACAGGGAGCCCTGAAGCTTTCTTT
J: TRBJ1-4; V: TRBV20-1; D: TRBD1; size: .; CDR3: CSAESDRDDEKLFF; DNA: TGCAGTGCTGAGAGCGACAGGGATGATGAAAAACTGTTTTTT
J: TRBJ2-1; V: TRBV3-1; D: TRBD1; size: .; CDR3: CASSWDREGNEQFF; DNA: TGTGCCAGCAGCTGGGACAGGGAAGGGAATGAGCAGTTCTTC
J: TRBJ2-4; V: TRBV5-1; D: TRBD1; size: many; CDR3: CASQNPTGGGKNIQYF; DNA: TGCGCCAGCCAGAACCCCACAGGGGGTGGCAAAAACATTCAGTACTTC
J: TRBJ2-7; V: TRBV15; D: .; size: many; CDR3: CATSREREVSYEQYF; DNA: TGTGCCACCAGCAGAGAAAGGGAGGTCTCCTACGAGCAGTACTTC
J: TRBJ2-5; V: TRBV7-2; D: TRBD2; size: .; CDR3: CASSLGVAGGGQETQYF; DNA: TGTGCCAGCAGCTTAGGGGTAGCGGGAGGAGGCCAAGAGACCCAGTACTTC
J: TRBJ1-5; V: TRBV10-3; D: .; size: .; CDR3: CAISESRTDQPQHF; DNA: TGTGCCATCAGTGAGTCGAGGACAGATCAGCCCCAGCATTTT
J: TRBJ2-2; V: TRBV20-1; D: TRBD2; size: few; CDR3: CSARSLAGGNTGELFF; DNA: TGCAGTGCTAGGAGCCTAGCGGGGGGGAACACCGGGGAGCTGTTTTTT
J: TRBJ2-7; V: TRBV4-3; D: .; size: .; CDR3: CASSPKAFSYEQYF; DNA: TGCGCCAGCAGCCCAAAGGCCTTCTCCTACGAGCAGTACTTC
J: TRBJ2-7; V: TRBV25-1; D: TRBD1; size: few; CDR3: CASSGRQGHPSYEQYF; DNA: TGTGCCAGCAGTGGGAGACAGGGTCACCCCTCCTACGAGCAGTACTTC
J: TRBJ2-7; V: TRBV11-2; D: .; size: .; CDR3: CASSLVSSPHEQYF; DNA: TGTGCCAGCAGCTTAGTGTCTAGTCCCCACGAGCAGTACTTC
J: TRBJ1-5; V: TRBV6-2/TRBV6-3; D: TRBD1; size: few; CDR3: CASTGTGSYQPQHF; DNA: TGTGCCAGCACCGGGACAGGGTCGTATCAGCCCCAGCATTTT
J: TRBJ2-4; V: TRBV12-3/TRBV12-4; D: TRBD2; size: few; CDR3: CASSPLAGIKNIQYF; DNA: TGTGCCAGCAGCCCTCTAGCGGGGATCAAAAACATTCAGTACTTC
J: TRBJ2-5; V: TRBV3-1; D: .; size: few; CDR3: CASSQKTEQETQYF; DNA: TGTGCCAGCAGCCAAAAGACGGAACAAGAGACCCAGTACTTC
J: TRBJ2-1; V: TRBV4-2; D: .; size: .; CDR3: CASSQDSQGTFSSYNEQFF; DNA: TGTGCCAGCAGCCAAGATTCGCAGGGGACGTTTTCCTCCTACAATGAGCAGTTCTTC
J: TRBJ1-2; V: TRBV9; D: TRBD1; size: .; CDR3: CASSVPGGSGYTF; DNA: TGTGCCAGCAGCGTACCAGGGGGGTCTGGCTACACCTTC
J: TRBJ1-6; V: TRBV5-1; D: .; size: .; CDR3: CASSLEGSYNSPLHF; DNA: TGCGCCAGCAGCTTGGAGGGCTCCTATAATTCACCCCTCCACTTT
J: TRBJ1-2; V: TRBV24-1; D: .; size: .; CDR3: CATSDLHRVYGYTF; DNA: TGTGCCACCAGTGATCTCCACAGGGTCTATGGCTACACCTTC
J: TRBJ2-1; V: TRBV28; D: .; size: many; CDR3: CASSLPWGSNEQFF; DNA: TGTGCCAGCAGTCTCCCGTGGGGATCCAATGAGCAGTTCTTC
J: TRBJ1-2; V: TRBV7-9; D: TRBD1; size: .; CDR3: CASSVPGQGGFSGYTF; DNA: TGTGCCAGCAGCGTACCGGGACAGGGAGGTTTTAGTGGCTACACCTTC
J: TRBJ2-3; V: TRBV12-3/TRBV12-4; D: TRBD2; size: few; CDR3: CASSDSSGHTADTQYF; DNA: TGTGCCAGCAGTGACTCTAGCGGACACACGGCAGATACGCAGTATTTT